The clone carrying this TCR beta chain occurred a few times. Its antigen is not known. The primer mix had 60 Vbeta and 13 Jbeta primers. In the original processing: In a later analysis, of around 83 million unique beta chains, 9 million to 11 million appeared in at least two donors. The repertoire was sequenced with immunoSEQ multiplex PCR; TCRdb's copy has only in-frame clones and lacks some. V and J calls and clone size follow that table, whereas D and trimming were derived from the DNA. The sample comprises 180,000 or so clones, about 10% of which are singletons, and approximately 1.3% rests with the top ten. The CDR3 has 17 residues. Germline V CDR1 and CDR2: MGHRA, YSYEKL. Trimming removed 4 bases from V and 4 bases from J; junction bases left unmatched: 11. The source of the sample is a study of cytomegalovirus exposure and HLA in healthy donors. In the study overall: Within an early data release were around 80 million unique TCRs drawn from HLA-typed donors.

Study findings and constraints: Sequencing artifact likely explains a cluster of highly shared sequence variants.

The donors (healthy individuals) were bone marrow donors. This chain links TRBV4-1 with TRBJ2-5; 11 bases map to TRBD2. This receptor was obtained from a woman in her twenties or thirties in good health and CMV-seropositive. Input material: PBMCs. The CDR3 DNA reads as TGCGCCAGCAGCCGGTTCCGGCTAGCGGGAGGAAGAGAGACCCAGTACTTC. Its protein product is CASSRFRLAGGRETQYF.